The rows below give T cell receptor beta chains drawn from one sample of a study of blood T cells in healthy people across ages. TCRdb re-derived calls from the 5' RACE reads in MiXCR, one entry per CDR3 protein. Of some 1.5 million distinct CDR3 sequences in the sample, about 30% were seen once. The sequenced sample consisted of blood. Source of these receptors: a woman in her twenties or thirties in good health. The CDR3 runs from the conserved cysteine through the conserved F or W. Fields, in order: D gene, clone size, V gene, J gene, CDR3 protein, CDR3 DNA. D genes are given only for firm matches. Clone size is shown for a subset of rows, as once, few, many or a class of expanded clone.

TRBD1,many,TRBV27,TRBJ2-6,CASSPYRGRTSGANVLTF,TGTGCCAGCAGTCCGTACAGGGGTAGGACCTCTGGGGCCAACGTCCTGACTTTC
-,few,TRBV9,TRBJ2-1,CASSVMGGTYNEQFF,TGTGCCAGCAGCGTCATGGGGGGGACATACAATGAGCAGTTCTTC
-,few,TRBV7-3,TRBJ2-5,CASSLIGGRLETQYF,TGTGCCAGCAGCTTAATTGGGGGCCGGTTAGAGACCCAGTACTTC
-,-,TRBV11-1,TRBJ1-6,CASSRLGTSPLHF,TGTGCCAGCAGCCGACTGGGGACTTCACCCCTCCACTTT
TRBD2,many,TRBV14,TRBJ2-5,CASSQVLAGRGQETQYF,TGTGCCAGCAGCCAAGTCCTAGCGGGACGGGGGCAAGAGACCCAGTACTTC
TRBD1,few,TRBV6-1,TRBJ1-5,CASRWTGRSNHPQHF,TGTGCCAGCAGATGGACAGGGAGAAGCAATCACCCCCAGCATTTT
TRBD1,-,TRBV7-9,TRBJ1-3,CASSYAGTVGNTIYF,TGTGCCAGCAGCTACGCCGGGACAGTCGGAAACACCATATATTTT
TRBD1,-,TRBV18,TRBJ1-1,CASSSGTGTTEAFF,TGTGCCAGCTCCTCCGGGACAGGAACCACTGAAGCTTTCTTT
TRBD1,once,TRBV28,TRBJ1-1,CASSSLLDRSPSEAFF,TGTGCCAGCAGTTCCTTGCTGGACAGGTCACCATCTGAAGCTTTCTTT
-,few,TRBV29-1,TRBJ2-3,CSAFILDTQYF,TGCAGCGCTTTTATATTAGATACGCAGTATTTT
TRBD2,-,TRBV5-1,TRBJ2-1,CASSLGAMGSGSNEQFF,TGCGCCAGCAGCTTGGGGGCGATGGGTAGCGGGAGCAATGAGCAGTTCTTC
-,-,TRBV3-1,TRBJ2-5,CASSQASRPTQYF,TGTGCCAGCAGCCAAGCCTCACGGCCGACCCAGTACTTC
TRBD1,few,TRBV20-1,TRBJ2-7,CSARLGQTYEQYF,TGCAGTGCTAGATTGGGACAGACCTACGAGCAGTACTTC
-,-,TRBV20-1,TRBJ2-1,CSARKQQGAYNEQFF,TGCAGTGCTAGAAAGCAACAGGGTGCCTACAATGAGCAGTTCTTC
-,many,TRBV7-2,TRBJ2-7,CASSQWDGYEQYF,TGTGCCAGCAGCCAATGGGACGGATACGAGCAGTACTTC
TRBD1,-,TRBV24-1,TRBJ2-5,CATSDVGQAKETQYF,TGTGCCACCAGTGATGTGGGACAGGCTAAAGAGACCCAGTACTTC
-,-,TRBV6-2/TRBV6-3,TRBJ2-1,CAISSAELYYNEQFF,TGTGCCATCAGCAGTGCGGAGCTTTACTACAATGAGCAGTTCTTC
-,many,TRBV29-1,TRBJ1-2,CSVDILQGGYGYTF,TGCAGCGTCGACATACTACAGGGTGGCTATGGCTACACCTTC